The 17 T cell receptor beta chains in this list originate from one sample, sequenced in a study of blood T cell repertoires in COVID-19. Data came from immunoSEQ multiplex PCR; TCRdb stores just in-frame clones and leaves some out. The sample lists over 95,000 clones; more than 80% were seen once. The sequencing sample was made of peripheral blood. The receptors shown here come from a woman in her sixties or seventies with COVID-19, enrolled during active disease.

This clone was detected once. The V gene is TRBV30, the J gene TRBJ1-5; 7 bases map to TRBD1. J was trimmed by 5 bases and V by 0 bases; bases with no gene match: 4. The CDR3 spans 14 residues. Germline V gene data show CDR1 as GTSNPN and CDR2 as SVGIG (reference sequence). In nucleotides, the CDR3 is TGTGCCTGGAGTGTAGGGGACAGCGATCAGCCCCAGCATTTT. Protein product: CAWSVGDSDQPQHF.

This clone was seen just once. The chain joins TRBV19 to TRBJ1-1, with 7 positions matching TRBD1. The CDR3 contains 16 residues. Unmatched junction bases numbered 14, after V lost 4 bases and J lost 6 bases. Germline V gene data show CDR1 as LNHDA and CDR2 as SQIVND (reference sequence). This CDR3 is CASSTHRGGGLSEAFF. The DNA of the CDR3 is TGTGCCAGTAGTACCCACAGGGGTGGGGGTCTCTCTGAAGCTTTCTTT.

This chain uses TRBV19 with TRBJ1-5; 12 bases line up with TRBD1. The CDR3 has 18 residues. Germline values: CDR1 LNHDA, CDR2 SQIVND (reference sequence). J gave up 2 bases and V 4 bases, and 9 bases lay outside the gene matches. The CDR3 here is CASSTGTGGILGNQPQHF. CDR3 in DNA: TGTGCCAGTAGTACCGGGACAGGGGGCATTTTGGGCAATCAGCCCCAGCATTTT.

The chain recombines TRBV10-3 with TRBJ1-3; maybe TRBD1 (6 bases). Germline assignment: CDR1 ENHRY and CDR2 SYGVKD. V lost 8 bases to trimming and J lost 0 bases, with 11 bases between them. This CDR3 contains 14 residues. The CDR3 DNA is TGTGCCATCTCTCAGGGGTCCTCTGGAAACACCATATATTTT. Translating it yields CAISQGSSGNTIYF.

The chain couples TRBV24-1 to TRBJ1-1, with a tentative D call TRBD1 (5 bases). CDR3 length: 14 residues. Germline V gene sequence: CDR1 KGHDR, CDR2 SFDVKD. The V end was cut by 6 bases, the J end by 5 bases, with 15 bases between. The CDR3 region is CATSCSRAGTEAFF. The CDR3 bases are TGTGCCACCAGTTGTAGCAGGGCAGGGACTGAAGCTTTCTTT.

The chain links TRBV6-2 or TRBV6-3 to TRBJ2-1, with 8 bases identical to TRBD1. J gave up 8 bases and V 6 bases, and 9 bases lay outside the gene matches. Per germline, CDR1 MNHEY and CDR2 SVGEGT. This CDR3 spans 14 amino acids. As DNA, the CDR3 is TGTGCCAGCAGCCCACCGACAGGGGATGATGAGCAGTTCTTC. Translated: CASSPPTGDDEQFF.

The chain combines TRBV2 with TRBJ2-3; maybe TRBD2 (6 bases). V was cut by 3 bases and J by 1 base, with 8 bases left in between. The length of the CDR3 is 14 residues. Germline CDR1 and CDR2: SNHLY and FYNNEI. The CDR3: CASSDGGRTDTQYF. CDR3 DNA sequence: TGTGCCAGCAGTGACGGGGGACGCACAGATACGCAGTATTTT. Full variable domain (remainder filled in from reference TRBV2 and TRBJ2-3): EPEVTQTPSHQVTQMGQEVILRCVPISNHLYFYWYRQILGQKVEFLVSFYNNEISEKSEIFDDQFSVERPDGSNFTLKIRSTKLEDSAMYFCASSDGGRTDTQYFGPGTRLTVL.

The chain has TRBV4-2 and TRBJ2-1, with D hard to call. CDR1 LGHNA and CDR2 YNFKEQ come from the germline V gene. The V and J ends lost 0 bases and 3 bases respectively, with 9 bases between them. This CDR3 region has 15 residues. The CDR3 bases are TGTGCCAGCAGCCAAGAGGTAGCTTACTACAATGAGCAGTTCTTC. Its translation is CASSQEVAYYNEQFF.

CDR3 loop: CASSPETAHNEQFF. DNA of the CDR3: TGTGCCAGCTCACCAGAGACAGCGCACAATGAGCAGTTCTTC. The chain joins TRBV18 to TRBJ2-1; weak D call: TRBD1 (5 bases). The length of the CDR3 is 14 residues. Trimming took off 2 bases at V and 5 bases at J, with 10 bases between the two ends. Germline lookup yields CDR1 KGHSH and CDR2 LQKENI.

The chain couples TRBV7-9 to TRBJ1-6, with D possibly TRBD1 on 5 matching bases. The germline V gene has CDR1 SEHNR and CDR2 FQNEAQ (reference sequence). V was cut by 5 bases and J by 7 bases, with 12 bases left in between. This CDR3 is built from 14 residues. The CDR3 protein is CASSTDSYNSPLHF. Written as DNA, the CDR3 is TGTGCCAGCAGCACCGACAGCTACAATTCACCCCTCCACTTT.

This chain uses TRBV9 with TRBJ2-2; D ambiguous. This CDR3 contains 14 residues. Germline assignment: CDR1 SGDLS and CDR2 YYNGEE. The V end lost 3 bases, the J end lost 2 bases, and 8 bases lay between the germline ends. CDR3 sequence reads: CASSALKNTGELFF. The DNA of the CDR3 is TGTGCCAGCAGCGCCCTAAAAAACACCGGGGAGCTGTTTTTT.

The CDR3 loop is CASSPDRPSNQPQHF. CDR3 in DNA: TGTGCCAGCAGTCCCGACAGGCCAAGCAATCAGCCCCAGCATTTT. The rearrangement uses TRBV6-2 or TRBV6-3 and TRBJ1-5, with a possible D match to TRBD1 (6 bases). Between the trimmed V and J ends, which lost 5 bases and 1 base, there was a span of 12 bases. Germline lookup yields CDR1 MNHEY and CDR2 SVGEGT. The CDR3 has 15 amino acids.

The rearrangement joins TRBV7-6 to TRBJ2-7; the match to TRBD1 covers 8 bases. The germline gives CDR1 SGHVS, CDR2 FNYEAQ. The CDR3 totals 16 residues. V trimming: 5 bases; J trimming: 0 bases; junction bases outside the gene matches: 9. CDR3 in amino acids: CASSPRTGKSSYEQYF. Here the CDR3 DNA reads TGTGCCAGCAGCCCACGGACAGGGAAGAGCTCCTACGAGCAGTACTTC.

The CDR3 DNA is TGCGCCAGCAGCTTGGGAGTCTCAGGGTGGGATGAAAAACTGTTTTTT. Translating it yields CASSLGVSGWDEKLFF. This chain joins TRBV5-1 and TRBJ1-4; D possibly corresponds to TRBD1 (5 bases). V was pared by 0 bases and J by 6 bases, with 15 bases between. Germline values: CDR1 SGHRS, CDR2 YFSETQ. The CDR3 runs 16 residues. Filled out from reference TRBV5-1 and TRBJ1-4, the complete variable domain reads KAGVTQTPRYLIKTRGQQVTLSCSPISGHRSVSWYQQTPGQGLQFLFEYFSETQRNKGNFPGRFSGRQFSNSRSEMNVSTLELGDSALYLCASSLGVSGWDEKLFFGSGTQLSVL.

The chain uses TRBV6-5 and TRBJ1-1; no reliable D call. V lost 7 bases and J lost 3, with 12 bases in between. CDR1 MNHEY and CDR2 SVGAGI come from the germline V gene. The length of the CDR3 is 13 residues. CDR3 DNA sequence: TGTGCCAGCACAGAGGGAGAGTACACTGAAGCTTTCTTT. Translating it yields CASTEGEYTEAFF.

The chain has TRBV7-2 and TRBJ2-5, with D possibly TRBD2 on 5 matching bases. V lost 1 base to trimming and J lost 7 bases, with 13 bases between them. CDR1 is SGHTA and CDR2 is FQGNSA in the germline V gene. CDR3 length: 14 amino acids. The CDR3 here is CASSLDKLVRTQYF. CDR3 bases: TGTGCCAGCAGCTTAGACAAACTAGTAAGGACCCAGTACTTC.

This clone was detected once. As DNA, the CDR3 is TGTGCCAGCAGCTTAACCCCCGACAGGGGAAAGACCCAGTACTTC. It yields the protein CASSLTPDRGKTQYF. The rearrangement uses TRBV7-3 and TRBJ2-5; TRBD1 agrees at 8 bases. The CDR3 sequence is 15 residues long. In germline, CDR1 is SGHTA, CDR2 FQGTGA. The trim removed 0 bases at V and 6 bases at J, leaving 6 bases unmatched.